One and the same sample provided the 23 T cell receptor beta chains below, sequenced in a study of cytomegalovirus exposure and HLA in healthy donors. Amplification used 60 Vbeta primers and 13 Jbeta primers. TCRdb's table, derived via immunoSEQ multiplex PCR, lists solely in-frame clones and lacks some. The data show tens of thousands of clones, roughly 80% seen once. Sequencing input: PBMCs. The receptors come from a male donor in good health and CMV-seronegative.

The rearrangement uses TRBV10-2 and TRBJ2-5; D uncertain. Germline assignment: CDR1 WSHSY and CDR2 SAAADI. Deletions cut 0 bases from V and 6 bases from J, with 11 bases between. There are 14 residues in the CDR3. CDR3 region: CASSESLGQQTQYF. CDR3 in DNA: TGCGCCAGCAGTGAGTCGCTTGGGCAGCAGACCCAGTACTTC.

The chain employs TRBV6-5 and TRBJ1-4; 11 nucleotides align to TRBD1. Germline V gene lookup returns CDR1 MNHEY and CDR2 SVGAGI. V dropped 0 bases and J dropped 7; count of bases not matched to a gene: 1. The CDR3 has 15 amino acids. CDR3 in amino acids: CASSYSGTGGEKLFF. DNA for the CDR3: TGTGCCAGCAGTTACTCCGGGACAGGGGGTGAAAAACTGTTTTTT.

V and J are TRBV6-5 and TRBJ1-1; D is uncertain. Germline-derived CDR1 and CDR2 are MNHEY and SVGAGI. The CDR3 is made up of 12 amino acids. V lost 6 bases and J lost 0, with 5 bases in between. The CDR3 nucleotides read TGTGCCAGCAGGCGGGTGAACACTGAAGCTTTCTTT. Translating gives CASRRVNTEAFF.

This chain uses TRBV28 with TRBJ2-6; possibly TRBD2 for D (7 bases). Trimming shortened V by 6 bases and J by 3 bases, and 15 bases separated the two germline ends. The CDR3 consists of 16 residues. Looked up from germline, CDR1 is MDHEN and CDR2 is SYDVKM. CDR3 DNA sequence: TGTGCCAGCAGCCGAGGGAGGGGGAGTGGGGCCAACGTCCTGACTTTC. Translating gives CASSRGRGSGANVLTF.

This clone was detected a few times. The chain links TRBV5-5 to TRBJ1-1; D gene ambiguous. V shed 2 bases and J shed 9 bases, with 14 bases lying between them. The CDR3 covers 13 residues. Looked up from germline, CDR1 is SGHKS and CDR2 is YYEKEE (reference sequence). The CDR3 here is CASSFQPGLKAFF. The CDR3 DNA follows: TGTGCCAGCAGCTTCCAGCCGGGTCTTAAAGCTTTCTTT.

This clone was seen a handful of times. This chain links TRBV2 with TRBJ2-2; 10 bases are a match to TRBD2. CDR1 and CDR2 from the germline V gene are SNHLY and FYNNEI. The CDR3 length is 15 residues. V trimming: 6 bases; J trimming: 0 bases; junction bases outside the gene matches: 1. The CDR3 protein is CASRGLAPNTGELFF. CDR3 in DNA: TGTGCCAGCAGGGGACTAGCGCCGAACACCGGGGAGCTGTTTTTT.

V gene TRBV27 combines with J gene TRBJ2-2, with a tentative D call TRBD1 (6 bases). The germline V and J ends were trimmed by 2 bases and 4 bases, with 14 bases remaining between them. CDR3 size: 16 residues. CDR1 is MNHEY and CDR2 is SMNVEV in the germline V gene (reference sequence). DNA of the CDR3: TGTGCCAGCAGTTTACAATCACAGGGTGGCACCGGGGAGCTGTTTTTT. Translation gives CASSLQSQGGTGELFF.

A few counts support this clone. This sequence joins TRBV9 and TRBJ1-2; a weak D match, TRBD1 (6 bases). V was pared by 2 bases and J by 4 bases, with 9 bases between. In germline, CDR1 is SGDLS, CDR2 YYNGEE. This CDR3 is 13 amino acids long. The CDR3 DNA reads as TGTGCCAGCAGCGTGGGAGGGGGCTATGGCTACACCTTC. It is translated as CASSVGGGYGYTF.

This clone has only one observation. The V gene is TRBV4-1, the J gene TRBJ1-4; D gene ambiguous. The CDR3 is made up of 14 amino acids. V was pared by 1 base and J by 5 bases, with 8 bases between. Germline loops: CDR1 MGHRA, CDR2 YSYEKL. CDR3 loop: CASSQGQKNEKLFF. Written as DNA, the CDR3 is TGCGCCAGCAGCCAAGGGCAGAAGAATGAAAAACTGTTTTTT.

CDR3 coding DNA: TGTGCCAGCAGGCCCCTGGTATCCGGGTCCTACGAGCAGTACTTC. It codes for CASRPLVSGSYEQYF. The chain carries TRBV7-2 and TRBJ2-5; unclear D gene. The J call may be faulty, since TRBJ2-7 better matches the DNA end. The germline V gene has CDR1 SGHTA and CDR2 FQGNSA. This CDR3 has 15 amino acids.

The chain carries TRBV6-1 and TRBJ1-5, with D perhaps matching TRBD1 (5 bases). Germline lookup yields CDR1 MNHNS and CDR2 SASEGT. There are 13 residues in the CDR3. Trimming shortened V by 7 bases and J by 9 bases, and 16 bases separated the two germline ends. The CDR3 sequence: CASMDILNSPQHF. In DNA form, the CDR3 reads TGTGCCAGCATGGACATCCTTAATTCGCCCCAGCATTTT.

About this clone: One junction end does not reproduce the germline sequence, and a read error may be involved. The genes are TRBV19 and TRBJ2-6, with a tentative D call TRBD1 (5 bases). CDR3 length: 15 residues. Per germline, CDR1 LNHDA and CDR2 SQIVND (reference sequence). The CDR3, as DNA: TGTGCCAGTAGATTCCAGGATTCTGGGGCCAACGGCCTGACTTTC. Residues: CASRFQDSGANGLTF.

This chain links TRBV2 with TRBJ2-1; 8 bases line up with TRBD1. This CDR3 region has 16 residues. CDR1 is SNHLY and CDR2 is FYNNEI in the germline V gene. The ends lost 2 bases at V and 7 bases at J; junction bases unmatched: 10. The CDR3 DNA reads TGTGCCAGCAGTGAATCCGGGACAGGAGTTGGGAATGAGCAGTTCTTC. It specifies CASSESGTGVGNEQFF.

The CDR3 is CASSLSGSNSPLHF. The CDR3 nucleotides are TGTGCCAGCAGCTTGTCAGGGTCTAATTCACCCCTCCACTTT. The chain recombines TRBV5-6 with TRBJ1-6; possibly TRBD1 for D (5 bases). CDR3 size: 14 residues. Germline values: CDR1 SGHDT, CDR2 YYEEEE. Trimming cost V 1 base and J 6 bases, with 8 bases left between them. The whole variable domain, remainder taken from reference TRBV5-6 and TRBJ1-6, is DAGVTQSPTHLIKTRGQQVTLRCSPKSGHDTVSWYQQALGQGPQFIFQYYEEEERQRGNFPDRFSGHQFPNYSSELNVNALLLGDSALYLCASSLSGSNSPLHFGNGTRLTVT.

V gene TRBV7-9 combines with J gene TRBJ1-2, with D possibly being TRBD1 (5 bases). Per germline, CDR1 SEHNR and CDR2 FQNEAQ (reference sequence). The CDR3 is 13 amino acids. With 1 base removed from V and 8 bases from J, the gap between germline ends came to 11 bases. The DNA of the CDR3 is TGTGCCAGCAGCTTAGACGGGGGGTACGGCTACACCTTC. Translating gives CASSLDGGYGYTF.

The gene calls are TRBV30 and TRBJ2-3; 8 bases match TRBD2. This CDR3 has 15 residues. V shed 2 bases and J 3 bases; nucleotides not matched to a gene: 7. Per the germline V gene, CDR1 is GTSNPN and CDR2 is SVGIG (reference sequence). CDR3 nucleotides: TGTGCCTGGAGTAACGTAGCGGGGTTGACAGATACGCAGTATTTT. Protein: CAWSNVAGLTDTQYF.

There are a few counts of this clone. J is TRBJ2-1 and V is TRBV28; the match to TRBD1 covers 11 bases. CDR1 is MDHEN and CDR2 is SYDVKM in the germline V gene. Losses at the gene ends were 6 bases for V and 4 bases for J; bases not matched to a gene: 20. The CDR3 runs to 20 residues. DNA for the CDR3: TGTGCCAGCAGCGCCCTCGGGACAGGGGGGAAGCGAATTGCGTACAATGAGCAGTTCTTC. This encodes CASSALGTGGKRIAYNEQFF.

The chain uses TRBV7-9 and TRBJ2-5; 7 bases are a match to TRBD2. There are 19 residues in the CDR3. The ends lost 0 bases at V and 2 bases at J; junction bases unmatched: 15. Germline lookup yields CDR1 SEHNR and CDR2 FQNEAQ (reference sequence). The CDR3 is CASSLAISWGAGIQETQYF. The CDR3 coding sequence is TGTGCCAGCAGCTTAGCTATCAGTTGGGGAGCGGGGATACAAGAGACCCAGTACTTC.

The rearrangement joins TRBV4-3 to TRBJ1-4; TRBD1 might be the D (5 bases). The CDR3 is 15 residues long. The V gene lost 3 bases and the J gene lost 10 bases, with 18 bases spanning the gap. The germline V gene has CDR1 LGHNA and CDR2 YSLEER. In DNA, the CDR3 is TGCGCCAGCAGCCAGGCACAGGATGGGATAGGAAAACTGTTTTTT. It is translated as CASSQAQDGIGKLFF.

The table lists this clone with a few counts. J is TRBJ2-3 and V is TRBV7-9; no clear D. CDR3 length equals 14 residues. V dropped 5 bases and J dropped 0 bases, with 9 bases sitting between them. CDR1 is SEHNR, CDR2 FQNEAQ, per germline (reference sequence). In nucleotides, the CDR3 is TGTGCCAGCAGCACCTACCCTAGCACAGATACGCAGTATTTT. This translates into CASSTYPSTDTQYF.

This clone showed up just once. The V call is TRBV9, the J call TRBJ1-2, with TRBD1 matching over 9 bases. Germline assignment: CDR1 SGDLS and CDR2 YYNGEE. With 0 bases clipped from V and 8 bases from J, the junction kept 8 bases outside the gene matches. CDR3 length: 15 residues. This chain's CDR3 is CASSVGGQGSGGYTF. For the CDR3, the DNA is TGTGCCAGCAGCGTAGGGGGACAGGGTTCAGGGGGCTACACCTTC. The full variable domain, rest sourced from reference TRBV9 and TRBJ1-2, is DSGVTQTPKHLITATGQRVTLRCSPRSGDLSVYWYQQSLDQGLQFLIQYYNGEERAKGNILERFSAQQFPDLHSELNLSSLELGDSALYFCASSVGGQGSGGYTFGSGTRLTVV.

By share of the sample, this clone is medium-sized. The genes are TRBV20-1 and TRBJ1-1; TRBD1 agrees at 7 bases. Trimming at V came to 6 bases and at J to 10 bases, leaving 2 bases not matched to a gene. CDR1 is DFQATT, CDR2 SNEGSKA, per germline (reference sequence). The CDR3 covers 9 residues. CDR3 loop: CSAWTGAFF. CDR3 sequence (DNA): TGCAGTGCCTGGACAGGAGCTTTCTTT.

This chain joins TRBV5-1 and TRBJ1-2; D is unresolved. This CDR3 comprises 15 residues. V lost 0 bases and J lost 0, with 9 bases in between. Germline CDR1 reads SGHRS; CDR2 reads YFSETQ. This chain's CDR3 is CASSLAVGANYGYTF. The CDR3 DNA reads TGCGCCAGCAGCTTGGCCGTCGGGGCTAACTATGGCTACACCTTC.